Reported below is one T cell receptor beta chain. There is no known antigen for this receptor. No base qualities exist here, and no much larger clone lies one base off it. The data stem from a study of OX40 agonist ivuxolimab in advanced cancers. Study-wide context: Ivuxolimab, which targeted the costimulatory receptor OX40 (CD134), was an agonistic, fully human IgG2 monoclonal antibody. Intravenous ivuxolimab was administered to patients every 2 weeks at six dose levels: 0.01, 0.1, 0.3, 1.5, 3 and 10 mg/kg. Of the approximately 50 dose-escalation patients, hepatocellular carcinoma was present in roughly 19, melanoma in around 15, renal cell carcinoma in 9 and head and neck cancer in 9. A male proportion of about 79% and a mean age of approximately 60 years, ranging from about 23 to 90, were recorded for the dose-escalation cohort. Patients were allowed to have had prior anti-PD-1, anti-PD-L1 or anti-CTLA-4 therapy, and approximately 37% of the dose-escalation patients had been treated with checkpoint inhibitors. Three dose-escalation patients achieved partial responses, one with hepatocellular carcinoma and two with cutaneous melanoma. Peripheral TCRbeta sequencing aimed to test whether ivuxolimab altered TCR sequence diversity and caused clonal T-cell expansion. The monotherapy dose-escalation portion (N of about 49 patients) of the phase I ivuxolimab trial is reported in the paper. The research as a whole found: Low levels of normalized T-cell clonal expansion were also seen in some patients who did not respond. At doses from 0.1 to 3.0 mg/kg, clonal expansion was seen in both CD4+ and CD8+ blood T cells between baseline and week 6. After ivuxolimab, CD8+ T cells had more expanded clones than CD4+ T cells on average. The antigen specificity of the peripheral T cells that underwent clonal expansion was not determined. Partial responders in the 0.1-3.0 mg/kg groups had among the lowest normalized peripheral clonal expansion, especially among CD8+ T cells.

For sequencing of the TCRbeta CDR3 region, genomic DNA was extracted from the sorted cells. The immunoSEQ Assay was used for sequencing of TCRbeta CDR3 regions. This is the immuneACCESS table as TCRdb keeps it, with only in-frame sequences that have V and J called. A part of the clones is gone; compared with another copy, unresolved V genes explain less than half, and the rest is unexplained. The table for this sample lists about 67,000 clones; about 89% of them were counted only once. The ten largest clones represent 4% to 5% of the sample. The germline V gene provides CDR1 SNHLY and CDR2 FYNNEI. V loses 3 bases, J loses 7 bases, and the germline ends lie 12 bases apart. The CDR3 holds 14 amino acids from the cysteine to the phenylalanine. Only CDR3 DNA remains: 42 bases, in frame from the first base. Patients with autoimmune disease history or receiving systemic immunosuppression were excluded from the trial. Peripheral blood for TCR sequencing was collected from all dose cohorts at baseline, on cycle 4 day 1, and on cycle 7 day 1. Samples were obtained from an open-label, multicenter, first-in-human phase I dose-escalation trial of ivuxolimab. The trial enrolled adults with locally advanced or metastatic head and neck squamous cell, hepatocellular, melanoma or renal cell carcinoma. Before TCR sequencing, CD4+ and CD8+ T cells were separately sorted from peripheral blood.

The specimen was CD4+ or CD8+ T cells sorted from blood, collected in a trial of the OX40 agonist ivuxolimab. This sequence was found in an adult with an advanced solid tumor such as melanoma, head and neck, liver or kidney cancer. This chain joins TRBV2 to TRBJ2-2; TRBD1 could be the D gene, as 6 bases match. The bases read TGTGCCAGCAGTGACCCAGGGGCTGGCGGGGAGCTGTTTTTT. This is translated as CASSDPGAGGELFF.